This T cell receptor beta chain was found in a study of CD4 T cells in relation to SARS-CoV-2 and coronaviruses. About the study: TCR beta CDR3s were sequenced after roughly ten-day antigen culture of PBMCs. Crossreactive spike epitopes shared across donors were mapped to their HLA restriction.

Sequencing used immunoSEQ multiplex PCR; TCRdb keeps in-frame clones, though not all of them. Of approximately 19,000 clones listed, around 72% are singletons. CD4+ T cells from unexposed donors were obtained before the COVID-19 pandemic (2011-2018). Isolation of CD4+ T cells took place after approximately eleven days in culture. Cells permitting, SARS-CoV-2 S/N and four cold-coronavirus spikes were tested on unexposed-donor CD4+ T cells. Findings and limits, study-wide: In roughly 61% of donors, memory CD4+ clonotypes crossrecognized SARS-CoV-2 and at least one common cold coronavirus spike.

As regards this clone: Its matching antigen is unknown.

The clonotype was recovered from a human donor in good health. The sequencing sample was made of CD4+ T cells from PBMCs, cultured in vitro.

The DNA for the CDR3 is TGTGCCAGCAGTTACTCTCCTGAGACCCAGTACTTC. Translating it yields CASSYSPETQYF. This chain links TRBV6-2 or TRBV6-3 with TRBJ2-5; no reliable D call. V dropped 0 bases and J dropped 5 bases, with 4 bases sitting between them. Germline V gene sequence: CDR1 MNHEY, CDR2 SVGEGT. The CDR3 spans 12 residues.